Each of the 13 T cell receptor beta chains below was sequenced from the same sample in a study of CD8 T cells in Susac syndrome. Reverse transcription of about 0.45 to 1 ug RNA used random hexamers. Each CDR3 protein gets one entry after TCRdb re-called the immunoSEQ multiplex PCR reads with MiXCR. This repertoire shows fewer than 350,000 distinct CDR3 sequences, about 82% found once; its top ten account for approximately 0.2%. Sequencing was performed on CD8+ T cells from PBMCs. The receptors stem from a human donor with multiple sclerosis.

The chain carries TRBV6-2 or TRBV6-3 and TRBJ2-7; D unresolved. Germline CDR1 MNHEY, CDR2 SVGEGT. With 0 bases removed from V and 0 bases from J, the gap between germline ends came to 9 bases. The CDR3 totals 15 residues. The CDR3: CASSYSMGVSYEQYF. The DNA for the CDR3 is TGTGCCAGCAGTTACTCGATGGGCGTCTCCTACGAGCAGTACTTC.

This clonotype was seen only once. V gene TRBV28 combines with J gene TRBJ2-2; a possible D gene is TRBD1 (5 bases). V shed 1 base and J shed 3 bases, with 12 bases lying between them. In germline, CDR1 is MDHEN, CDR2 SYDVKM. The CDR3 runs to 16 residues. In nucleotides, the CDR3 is TGTGCCAGCAGTTTATTGAGCAGGGCGGACACCGGGGAGCTGTTTTTT. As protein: CASSLLSRADTGELFF.

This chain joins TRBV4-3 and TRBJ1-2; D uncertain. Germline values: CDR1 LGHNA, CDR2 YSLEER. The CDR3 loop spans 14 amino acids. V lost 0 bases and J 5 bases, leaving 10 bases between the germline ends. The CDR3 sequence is CASSQDLSGYGYTF. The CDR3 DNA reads TGCGCCAGCAGCCAAGATCTGAGCGGGTATGGCTACACCTTC.

CDR3 in amino acids: CASSHRGVLDEQYF. CDR3 DNA sequence: TGCGCCAGCAGCCACAGGGGTGTCCTTGACGAGCAGTACTTC. The chain is built from TRBV5-1 and TRBJ2-7, with TRBD1 matching 7 bases. The CDR3 is 14 residues long. Germline CDR1 is SGHRS and CDR2 is YFSETQ. The J segment lost 5 bases and the V segment lost 4 bases, leaving 9 bases of the junction unmatched.

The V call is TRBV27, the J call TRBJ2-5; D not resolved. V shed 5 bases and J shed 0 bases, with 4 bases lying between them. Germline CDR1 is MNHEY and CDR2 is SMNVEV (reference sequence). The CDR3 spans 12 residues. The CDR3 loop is CASSRDQETQYF. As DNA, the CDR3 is TGTGCCAGCAGTCGGGACCAAGAGACCCAGTACTTC.

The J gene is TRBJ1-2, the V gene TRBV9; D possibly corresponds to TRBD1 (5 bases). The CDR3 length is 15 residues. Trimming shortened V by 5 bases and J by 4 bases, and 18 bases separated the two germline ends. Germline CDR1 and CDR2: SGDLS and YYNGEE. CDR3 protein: CASRGLSGAFYGYTF. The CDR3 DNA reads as TGTGCCAGCAGGGGACTAAGCGGCGCCTTCTATGGCTACACCTTC.

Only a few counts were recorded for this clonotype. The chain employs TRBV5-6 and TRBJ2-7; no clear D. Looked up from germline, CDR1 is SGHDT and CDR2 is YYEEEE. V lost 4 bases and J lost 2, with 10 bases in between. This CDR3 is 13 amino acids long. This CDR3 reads CASSPQKPYEQYF. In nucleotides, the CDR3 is TGTGCCAGCAGCCCACAAAAACCCTACGAGCAGTACTTC.

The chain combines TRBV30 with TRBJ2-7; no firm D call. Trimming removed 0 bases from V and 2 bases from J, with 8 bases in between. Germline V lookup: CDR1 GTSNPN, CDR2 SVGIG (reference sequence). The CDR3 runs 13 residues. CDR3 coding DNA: TGTGCCTGGAGTGTAGCGTACACCTACGAGCAGTACTTC. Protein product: CAWSVAYTYEQYF.

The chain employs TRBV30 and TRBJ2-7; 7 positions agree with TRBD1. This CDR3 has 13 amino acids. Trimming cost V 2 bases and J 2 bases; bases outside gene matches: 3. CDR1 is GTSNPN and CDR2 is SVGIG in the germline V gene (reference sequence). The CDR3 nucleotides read TGTGCCTGGAGTAGGGACAGTACCTACGAGCAGTACTTC. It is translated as CAWSRDSTYEQYF.

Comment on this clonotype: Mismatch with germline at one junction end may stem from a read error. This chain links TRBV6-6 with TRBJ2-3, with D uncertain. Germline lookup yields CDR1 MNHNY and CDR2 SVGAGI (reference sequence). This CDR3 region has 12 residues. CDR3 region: CASSPNSDAQYF. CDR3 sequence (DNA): TGTGCCAGCAGTCCGAATTCAGATGCGCAGTATTTT.

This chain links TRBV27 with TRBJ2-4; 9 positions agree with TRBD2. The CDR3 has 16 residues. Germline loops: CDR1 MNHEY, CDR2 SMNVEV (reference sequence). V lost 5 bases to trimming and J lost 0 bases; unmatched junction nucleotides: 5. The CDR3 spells CASSPAGGLAKNIQYF. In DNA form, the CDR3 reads TGTGCCAGCAGTCCGGCGGGAGGGTTAGCCAAAAACATTCAGTACTTC.

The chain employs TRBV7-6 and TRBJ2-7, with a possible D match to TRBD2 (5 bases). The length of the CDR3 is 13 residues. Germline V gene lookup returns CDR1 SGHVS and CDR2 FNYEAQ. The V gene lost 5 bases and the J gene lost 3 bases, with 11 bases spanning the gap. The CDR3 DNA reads TGTGCCAGCAGCCGCAGCGAGGGCTACGAGCAGTACTTC. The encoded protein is CASSRSEGYEQYF. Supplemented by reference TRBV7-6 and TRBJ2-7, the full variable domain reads GAGVSQSPRYKVTKRGQDVALRCDPISGHVSLYWYRQALGQGPEFLTYFNYEAQQDKSGLPNDRFSAERPEGSISTLTIQRTEQRDSAMYRCASSRSEGYEQYFGPGTRLTVT.

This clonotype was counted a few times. CDR3 in DNA: TGCGCCAGCAGCCCGTCGGCCCGTTGGGATACGCAGTATTTT. Its translation is CASSPSARWDTQYF. This chain joins TRBV4-1 and TRBJ2-3; unclear D gene. The CDR3 sequence is 14 residues long. V was cut by 4 bases and J by 6 bases, with 14 bases left in between. The germline V gene encodes CDR1 MGHRA and CDR2 YSYEKL.